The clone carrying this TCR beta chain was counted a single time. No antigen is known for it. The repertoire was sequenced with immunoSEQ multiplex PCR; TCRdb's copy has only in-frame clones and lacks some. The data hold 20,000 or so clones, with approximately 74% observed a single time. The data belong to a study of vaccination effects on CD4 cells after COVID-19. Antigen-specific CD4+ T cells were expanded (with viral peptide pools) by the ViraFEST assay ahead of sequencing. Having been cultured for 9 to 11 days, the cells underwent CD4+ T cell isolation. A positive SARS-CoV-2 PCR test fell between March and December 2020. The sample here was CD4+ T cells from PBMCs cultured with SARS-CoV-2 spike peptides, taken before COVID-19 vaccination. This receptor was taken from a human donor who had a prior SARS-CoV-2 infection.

CDR3 nucleotide sequence: TGCGCCAGCAGCTCGGGAGGGACCAACACCGGGGAGCTGTTTTTT. Translating gives CASSSGGTNTGELFF. J is TRBJ2-2 and V is TRBV5-1; 8 nucleotides match TRBD2. The CDR3 is 15 residues long. Germline assignment: CDR1 SGHRS and CDR2 YFSETQ. V shed 3 bases, J shed 2 bases, and the junction held 3 bases outside the gene matches.